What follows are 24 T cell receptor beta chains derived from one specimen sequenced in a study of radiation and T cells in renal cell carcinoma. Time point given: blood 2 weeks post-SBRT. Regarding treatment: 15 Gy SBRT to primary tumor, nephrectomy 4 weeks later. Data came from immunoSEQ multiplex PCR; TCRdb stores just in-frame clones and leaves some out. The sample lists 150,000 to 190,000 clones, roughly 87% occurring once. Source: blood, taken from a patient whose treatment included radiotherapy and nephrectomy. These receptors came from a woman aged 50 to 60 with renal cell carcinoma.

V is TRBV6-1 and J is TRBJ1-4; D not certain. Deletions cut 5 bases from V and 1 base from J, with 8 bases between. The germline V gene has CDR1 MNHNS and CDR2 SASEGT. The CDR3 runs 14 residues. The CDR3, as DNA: TGTGCCAGCAGTTATGGCAGAACTAATGAAAAACTGTTTTTT. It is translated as CASSYGRTNEKLFF.

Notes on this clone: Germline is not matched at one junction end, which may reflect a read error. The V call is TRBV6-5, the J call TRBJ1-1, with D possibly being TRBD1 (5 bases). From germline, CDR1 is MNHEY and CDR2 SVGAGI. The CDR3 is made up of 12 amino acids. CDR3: CASSTFPWGGIF. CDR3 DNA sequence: TGTGCCAGCAGTACTTTTCCCTGGGGGGGGATCTTT.

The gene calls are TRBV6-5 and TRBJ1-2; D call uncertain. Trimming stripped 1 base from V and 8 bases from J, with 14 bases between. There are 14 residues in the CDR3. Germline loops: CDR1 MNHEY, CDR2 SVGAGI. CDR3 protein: CASSYLAGLAGYTF. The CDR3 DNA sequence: TGTGCCAGCAGTTACTTGGCGGGTCTGGCGGGCTACACCTTC.

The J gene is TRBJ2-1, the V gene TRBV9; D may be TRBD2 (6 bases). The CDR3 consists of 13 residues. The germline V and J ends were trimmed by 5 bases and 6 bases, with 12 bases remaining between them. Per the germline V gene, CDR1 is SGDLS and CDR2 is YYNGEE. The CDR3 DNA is TGTGCCAGCAGAGCGGGTGACGGCAATGAGCAGTTCTTC. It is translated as CASRAGDGNEQFF.

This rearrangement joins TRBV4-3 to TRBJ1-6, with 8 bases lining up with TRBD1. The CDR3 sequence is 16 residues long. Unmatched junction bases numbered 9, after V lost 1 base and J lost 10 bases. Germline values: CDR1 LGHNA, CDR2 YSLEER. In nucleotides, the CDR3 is TGCGCCAGCAGCCAAGTTATGATACAGGGGGAATCACCCCTCCACTTT. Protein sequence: CASSQVMIQGESPLHF.

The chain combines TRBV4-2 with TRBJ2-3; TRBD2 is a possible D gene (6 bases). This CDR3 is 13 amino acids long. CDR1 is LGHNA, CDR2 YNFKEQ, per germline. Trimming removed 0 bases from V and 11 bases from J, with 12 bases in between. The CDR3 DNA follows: TGTGCCAGCAGCCAAGAGTTGTGGGAGGTGCAGTATTTT. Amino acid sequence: CASSQELWEVQYF.

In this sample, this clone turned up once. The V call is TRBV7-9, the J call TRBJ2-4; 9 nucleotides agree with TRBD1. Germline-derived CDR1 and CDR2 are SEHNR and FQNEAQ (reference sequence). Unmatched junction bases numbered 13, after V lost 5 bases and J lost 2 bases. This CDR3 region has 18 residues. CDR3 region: CASSKRSGQGKTKNIQYF. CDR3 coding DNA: TGTGCCAGCAGCAAACGCTCGGGACAGGGAAAGACCAAAAACATTCAGTACTTC.

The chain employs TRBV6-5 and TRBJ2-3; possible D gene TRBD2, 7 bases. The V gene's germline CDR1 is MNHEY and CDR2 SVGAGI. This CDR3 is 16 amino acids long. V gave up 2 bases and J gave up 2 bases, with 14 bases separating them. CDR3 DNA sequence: TGTGCCAGCAGTTACGAGGGGGGGGCCTACACAGATACGCAGTATTTT. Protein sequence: CASSYEGGAYTDTQYF.

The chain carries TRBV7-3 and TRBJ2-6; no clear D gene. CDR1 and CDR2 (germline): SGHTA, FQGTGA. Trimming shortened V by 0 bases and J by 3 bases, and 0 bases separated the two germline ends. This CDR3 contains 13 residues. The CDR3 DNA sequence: TGTGCCAGCAGCTTAACTGGGGCCAACGTCCTGACTTTC. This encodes CASSLTGANVLTF.

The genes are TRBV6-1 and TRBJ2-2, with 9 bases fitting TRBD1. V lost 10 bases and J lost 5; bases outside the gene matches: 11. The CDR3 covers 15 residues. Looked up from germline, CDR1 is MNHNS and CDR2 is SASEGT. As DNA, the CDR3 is TGTGCCACCATGTGGGGGACAGGGCGGACCGGGGAGCTGTTTTTT. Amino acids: CATMWGTGRTGELFF.

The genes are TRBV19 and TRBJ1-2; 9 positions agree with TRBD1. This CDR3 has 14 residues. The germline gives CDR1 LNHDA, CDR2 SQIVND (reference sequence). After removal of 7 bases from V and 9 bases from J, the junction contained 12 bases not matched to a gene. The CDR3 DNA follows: TGTGCCAGTAAATGGGGACAGGGTGACTCGAGCTACACCTTC. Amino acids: CASKWGQGDSSYTF.

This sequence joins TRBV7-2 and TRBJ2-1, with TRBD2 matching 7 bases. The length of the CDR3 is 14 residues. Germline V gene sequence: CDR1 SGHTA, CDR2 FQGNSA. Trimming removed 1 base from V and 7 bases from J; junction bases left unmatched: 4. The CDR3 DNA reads TGTGCCAGCAGCTTAGGCCTAGCGGATAATGAGCAGTTCTTC. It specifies CASSLGLADNEQFF.

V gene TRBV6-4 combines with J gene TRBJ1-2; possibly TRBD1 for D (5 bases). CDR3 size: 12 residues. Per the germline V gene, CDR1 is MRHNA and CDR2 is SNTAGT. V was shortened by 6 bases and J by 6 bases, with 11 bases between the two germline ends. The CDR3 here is CASREGLDGYTF. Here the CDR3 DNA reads TGTGCCAGCAGGGAGGGGCTCGATGGCTACACCTTC.

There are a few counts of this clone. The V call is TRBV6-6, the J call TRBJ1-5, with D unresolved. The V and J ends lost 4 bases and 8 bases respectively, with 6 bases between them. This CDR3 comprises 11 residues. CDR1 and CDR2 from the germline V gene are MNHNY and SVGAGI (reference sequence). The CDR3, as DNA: TGTGCCAGCAGTTCGGAGGAGCCCCAGCATTTT. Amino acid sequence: CASSSEEPQHF.

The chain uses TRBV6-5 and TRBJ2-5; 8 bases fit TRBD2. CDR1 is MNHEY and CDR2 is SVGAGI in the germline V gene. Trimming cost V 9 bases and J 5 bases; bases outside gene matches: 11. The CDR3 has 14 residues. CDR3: CASISGLGAETQYF. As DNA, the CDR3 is TGTGCCAGTATCTCGGGACTAGGTGCGGAGACCCAGTACTTC.

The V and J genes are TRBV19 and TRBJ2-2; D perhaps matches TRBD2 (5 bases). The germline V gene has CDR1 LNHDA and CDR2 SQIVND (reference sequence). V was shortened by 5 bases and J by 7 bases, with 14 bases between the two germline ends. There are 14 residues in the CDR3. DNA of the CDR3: TGTGCCAGTAGTGATCAAAACAGCGGCGGGGAGCTGTTTTTT. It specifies CASSDQNSGGELFF. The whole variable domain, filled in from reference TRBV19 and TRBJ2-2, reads DGGITQSPKYLFRKEGQNVTLSCEQNLNHDAMYWYRQDPGQGLRLIYYSQIVNDFQKGDIAEGYSVSREKKESFPLTVTSAQKNPTAFYLCASSDQNSGGELFFGEGSRLTVL.

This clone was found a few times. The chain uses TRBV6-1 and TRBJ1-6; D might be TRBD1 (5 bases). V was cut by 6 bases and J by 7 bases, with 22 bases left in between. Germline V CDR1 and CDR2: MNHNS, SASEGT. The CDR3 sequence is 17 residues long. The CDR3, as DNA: TGTGCCAGCAGAGAACCAGGGAACGGAGGTCCAAATTCACCCCTCCACTTT. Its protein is CASREPGNGGPNSPLHF.

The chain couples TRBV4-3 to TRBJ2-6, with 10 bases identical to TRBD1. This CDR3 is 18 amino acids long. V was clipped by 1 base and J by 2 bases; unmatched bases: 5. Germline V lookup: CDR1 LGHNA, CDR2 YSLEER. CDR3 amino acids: CASSQAQTGGAGANVLTF. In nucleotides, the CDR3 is TGCGCCAGCAGCCAAGCCCAGACAGGGGGCGCTGGGGCCAACGTCCTGACTTTC.

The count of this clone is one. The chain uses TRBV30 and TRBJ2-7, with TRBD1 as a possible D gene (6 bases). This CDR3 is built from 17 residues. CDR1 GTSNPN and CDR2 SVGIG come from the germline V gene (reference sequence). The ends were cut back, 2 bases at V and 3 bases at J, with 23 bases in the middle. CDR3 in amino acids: CAWSKTIPGVFGYEQYF. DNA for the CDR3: TGTGCCTGGAGTAAAACCATTCCAGGGGTGTTTGGCTACGAGCAGTACTTC.

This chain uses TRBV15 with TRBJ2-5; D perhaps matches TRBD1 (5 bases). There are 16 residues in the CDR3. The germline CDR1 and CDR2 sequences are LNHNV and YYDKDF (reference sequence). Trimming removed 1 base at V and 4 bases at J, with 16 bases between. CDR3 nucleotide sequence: TGTGCCACCAGCAGAGCTTATAGGGGTAGTGGAGAGACCCAGTACTTC. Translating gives CATSRAYRGSGETQYF.

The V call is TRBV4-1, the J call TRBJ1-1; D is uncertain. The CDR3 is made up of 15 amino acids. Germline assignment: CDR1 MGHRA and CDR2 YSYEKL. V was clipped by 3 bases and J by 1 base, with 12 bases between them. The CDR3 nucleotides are TGCGCCAGCAGCCAGACCTACGGTAGGAACACTGAAGCTTTCTTT. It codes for CASSQTYGRNTEAFF.

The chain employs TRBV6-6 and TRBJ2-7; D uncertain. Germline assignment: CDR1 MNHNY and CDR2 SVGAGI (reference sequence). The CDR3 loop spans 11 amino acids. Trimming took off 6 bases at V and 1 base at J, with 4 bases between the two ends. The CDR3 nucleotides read TGTGCCAGCAGGAGGTCCTACGAGCAGTACTTC. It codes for CASRRSYEQYF.

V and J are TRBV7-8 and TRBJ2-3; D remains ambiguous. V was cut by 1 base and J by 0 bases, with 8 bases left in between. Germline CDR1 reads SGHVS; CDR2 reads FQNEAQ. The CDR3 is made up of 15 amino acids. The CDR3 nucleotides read TGTGCCAGCAGCTTAGTTCACCCAAGCACAGATACGCAGTATTTT. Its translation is CASSLVHPSTDTQYF.

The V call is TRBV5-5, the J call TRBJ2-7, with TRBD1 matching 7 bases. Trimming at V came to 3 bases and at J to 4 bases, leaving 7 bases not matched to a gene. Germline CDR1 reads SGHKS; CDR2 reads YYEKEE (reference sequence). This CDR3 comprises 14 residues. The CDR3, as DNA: TGTGCCAGCAGCTGGGCTACGGGACAGTACGAGCAGTACTTC. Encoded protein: CASSWATGQYEQYF.